These T cell receptor beta chains were read from a single sample in a study of breast tumors, draining lymph nodes, adjacent tissues. TCRdb used MiXCR to reprocess the multiplex PCR reads, holding one entry per CDR3 protein. The data contain 190,000 or so distinct CDR3 sequences, over 25% of them singletons. The sequenced sample consisted of axillary lymph node tissue. These TCRs come from a female donor with breast cancer. Some clones in this sample may be carry-over from other donors' samples. Both conserved end residues are part of each CDR3. The D gene is left open where the match is weak. Expanded clones get a size class; other rows say once, few or many, or leave the size out.

>many|TRBJ2-7|TRBV5-5|.
TGTGCCAGCAGCCGGGACGGGGCCTCCTACGAGCAGTACTTC
CASSRDGASYEQYF
>.|TRBJ1-2|TRBV7-2|.
TGTGCCAGCAGCCAAGAACCCACAGGGCGAAGAAGCTACCCCTTC
CASSQEPTGRRSYPF
>many|TRBJ1-6|TRBV6-2/TRBV6-3|.
TGTGCCAGCAAAGAGGGCTCCTATAATTCACCCCTCCATTTT
CASKEGSYNSPLHF
>.|TRBJ2-5|TRBV9|TRBD2
TGTGCCAGCAGCGTTGGGGGACTAGCGGGGGTTCTACAGACCCAGTACTTC
CASSVGGLAGVLQTQYF
>many|TRBJ2-2|TRBV2|TRBD2
TGTGCCAGCAGTCCGCGGGGGACTAACACCGGGGAGCTGTTTTTT
CASSPRGTNTGELFF
>once|TRBJ1-2|TRBV19|TRBD1
TGTGCCAGTAGTACCGGACAGGGGACTTGGGGCTACACCTTC
CASSTGQGTWGYTF
>.|TRBJ1-3|TRBV6-5|TRBD1
TGTGCCAGCAGGAGACAGGGGGGTAACACCATATATTTT
CASRRQGGNTIYF
>many|TRBJ2-7|TRBV14|TRBD1
TGTGCCAGCAGCCTCTACAGGGGATCCTACGAGCAGTACTTC
CASSLYRGSYEQYF
>many|TRBJ2-7|TRBV30|TRBD1
TGTGCCTGGGACAGGGGGCCATACGAGCAGTACTTC
CAWDRGPYEQYF
>.|TRBJ1-1|TRBV18|.
TGTGCCAGCTCACCGGTTCTTAGCCCTGCAGCTTTCTTT
CASSPVLSPAAFF
>many|TRBJ2-2|TRBV9|.
TGTGCCAGCAGCTCTTTGGACGCCGGGGAGCTGTTTTTT
CASSSLDAGELFF
>many|TRBJ2-2|TRBV11-2|.
TGTGCCAGCAGCCCCGGGTCCGGGACCGGCACCGGGGAGCTGTTTTTT
CASSPGSGTGTGELFF
>.|TRBJ1-5|TRBV5-1|TRBD1
TGCGCCAGCACCGAGAGGACAGGGGGCAATCAGCCCCAGCATTTT
CASTERTGGNQPQHF
>many|TRBJ1-4|TRBV24-1|.
TGTGCCACCAGTGATTTCGCGGGGCAAGAAAAACTGTTTTTT
CATSDFAGQEKLFF
>many|TRBJ2-5|TRBV5-5|.
TGTGCCAGCAGTAGGGACCCGGGGTCCCAAGAGACCCAGTACTTC
CASSRDPGSQETQYF
>.|TRBJ1-1|TRBV20-1|TRBD1
TGCAGTGCCCTCGCCCGACAGGGGGGAGGCACTGAAGCTTTCTTT
CSALARQGGGTEAFF
>few|TRBJ2-6|TRBV27|.
TGTGCCAGCAGTTTTCTCTCTGGGGCCAACGTCCTGACTTTC
CASSFLSGANVLTF
>many|TRBJ1-5|TRBV7-8|.
TGTGCCAGCAGCTCCCACAGGGCTTATAGCAATCAGCCCCAGCATTTT
CASSSHRAYSNQPQHF
>many|TRBJ2-2|TRBV2|.
TGTGCCAGCAGTGAAGAGACCGGGGAGCTGTTTTTT
CASSEETGELFF
>.|TRBJ2-7|TRBV6-5|.
TGTGCCAGCAGTAATCATGTAGGGGACCCCTACGAGCAGTACTTC
CASSNHVGDPYEQYF
>.|TRBJ2-5|TRBV5-1|.
TGCGCCAGCAGCTCCTTCTCCCCCCAAGACACCCAGTACTTC
CASSSFSPQDTQYF
>.|TRBJ2-2|TRBV27|.
TGTGCCAGCAGTCCTTTAGCGGTCACGAACACCGGGGAGCTGTTTTTT
CASSPLAVTNTGELFF
>many|TRBJ2-7|TRBV2|.
TGTGCCAGCAGTTTAGGTTTTTCCTACGAGCAGTACTTC
CASSLGFSYEQYF
>many|TRBJ2-1|TRBV5-8|TRBD1
TGTGCCAGCAGCCCGGGACAGGGGAATGAGCAGTTCTTC
CASSPGQGNEQFF
>many|TRBJ1-2|TRBV6-4|.
TGTGCCAGCAGTCACTCCCGAGGGGGAGACTATGGCTACACCTTC
CASSHSRGGDYGYTF
>.|TRBJ2-3|TRBV7-2|TRBD2
TGTGCCAGCAGCTTAGGGGTAGCGGGGTACAATGAGCAGTATTTT
CASSLGVAGYNEQYF
>.|TRBJ1-5|TRBV2|.
TGTGCCAGCATCAACCAGGACCGGTGGGGCGGGGAGCAGCCCCAGCATTTT
CASINQDRWGGEQPQHF
>.|TRBJ1-4|TRBV28|TRBD1
TGTGCCAGCAGTTTAAACTGCGACAGGGATAAGAGGGGGGAAAAACTGTTTTTT
CASSLNCDRDKRGEKLFF
>.|TRBJ2-5|TRBV7-2|.
TGTGCCAGCAGCTTAGACCTAGGCGGGACCCAGTACTTC
CASSLDLGGTQYF
>many|TRBJ1-5|TRBV10-2|.
TGCGCCAGCAGTACAGTTTCCCTCAATCAGCCCCAGCATTTT
CASSTVSLNQPQHF
>many|TRBJ2-7|TRBV7-8|.
TGCGGGACTGGGAGCTCCTACGAGCAGTACTTC
CGTGSSYEQYF
>many|TRBJ2-2|TRBV7-9|.
TGTGCCAGCAGCTTAGAGACAGGTGGGCTGTTTTTT
CASSLETGGLFF
>many|TRBJ2-1|TRBV5-6|TRBD1
TGTGCCAGCAGCTTGGGGACCGGGACAGTAATCAATGAGCAGTTCTTC
CASSLGTGTVINEQFF
>.|TRBJ2-2|TRBV10-3|.
TGTGCCACCATGGGTAGCGAGGGGGAGCTGTTTTTT
CATMGSEGELFF
>many|TRBJ1-4|TRBV7-2|TRBD1
TGTGCCAGCGCGGACAGGGTGGATGAAAAACTGTTTTTT
CASADRVDEKLFF
>.|TRBJ1-6|TRBV5-1|.
TGCGCCAGCAGGCCCTGGACCCTGGGTTCACCCCTCCACTTT
CASRPWTLGSPLHF
>many|TRBJ2-2|TRBV6-4|.
TGTGCCAGCAGTGGGTGGGCAGATAACACCGGGGAGCTGTTTTTT
CASSGWADNTGELFF
>.|TRBJ2-1|TRBV30|.
TGTGCCTGGAGTAAAACAGCTAGCTCCTACAGTGAGCAGTTCTTC
CAWSKTASSYSEQFF
>.|TRBJ1-1|TRBV10-3|.
TGTGCCATCGGCAACAGGAAGTTGACTGAAGCTTTCTTT
CAIGNRKLTEAFF
>many|TRBJ1-1|TRBV7-6|.
TGTGCCAGCAGCCCCCAGGTGAACACTGAAGCTTTCTTT
CASSPQVNTEAFF
>many|TRBJ2-5|TRBV6-2/TRBV6-3|TRBD1
TGTGCCAGCAGTTACTCCCCCCGGACAGGTTGGGAGACCCAGTACTTC
CASSYSPRTGWETQYF
>many|TRBJ2-6|TRBV10-3|.
TGTGCCATCAGTGATCAAAGCTCTGGGGCCAACGTCCTGACTTTC
CAISDQSSGANVLTF
>many|TRBJ2-2|TRBV7-8|.
TGTGCCAGCGCCGGGCTGGGCACCGGGGAGCTGTTTTTT
CASAGLGTGELFF
>once|TRBJ2-3|TRBV9|TRBD2
TGTGCCAGCAGCGCCCCACCTGGCGGGAGGGGGTGGGCAGATACGCAGTATTTT
CASSAPPGGRGWADTQYF
>.|TRBJ2-4|TRBV3-1|.
TGTGCCAGCAGCCCCTCCCGAATTGTAACCAAAAACATTCAGTACTTC
CASSPSRIVTKNIQYF
>.|TRBJ2-1|TRBV29-1|.
TGCAGCGTTGTTTACTACTTAGGGGACAACAATGAGCAGTTCTTC
CSVVYYLGDNNEQFF
>many|TRBJ1-2|TRBV7-2|TRBD1
TGTGCCAGCAGCTTTGATAAGGGGGCGCATGGCTACACCTTC
CASSFDKGAHGYTF
>many|TRBJ2-5|TRBV7-7|.
TGTGCTAGCAGTTCCGGGGGAGGATTAAGGAAGACCCAGTACTTC
CASSSGGGLRKTQYF
>.|TRBJ2-5|TRBV7-2|TRBD2
TGTGCCAGCAGGAAGGTGGGGGGGGGGCAAGAGACCCAGTACTTC
CASRKVGGGQETQYF
>many|TRBJ1-4|TRBV6-2/TRBV6-3|.
TGTGCCAGCAGTCCCCACCGGGGGGATAATGAAAAACTGTTTTTT
CASSPHRGDNEKLFF
>many|TRBJ2-7|TRBV12-3/TRBV12-4|TRBD1
TGTGCCAGCAGTGTCCGGGACAGAGAACGACAAGGGCAGTACTTC
CASSVRDRERQGQYF